This T cell receptor beta chain was identified during a study of vaccination effects on CD4 cells after COVID-19. CDR3 length: 15 amino acids. The germline V gene encodes CDR1 LNHDA and CDR2 SQIVND (reference sequence). On this clone: The antigen is unknown. Sequence at one end of the junction differs from germline and may be a read error.

Produced via immunoSEQ multiplex PCR; TCRdb's table is partial and in-frame only. Of about 28,000 clones listed, approximately 72% are singletons. Antigen-specific CD4+ T cells were expanded with viral peptide pools in the ViraFEST assay before sequencing. Subsequent to a culture period of approximately 11 days, CD4+ T cells were isolated. Negative nucleocapsid antibody tests before and after vaccination confirmed no previous SARS-CoV-2 infection. This TCR derives from a human donor who received a COVID-19 vaccine. The source was CD4+ T cells from PBMCs cultured with SARS-CoV-2 spike peptides, collected before COVID-19 vaccination. This chain uses TRBV19 with TRBJ1-1; D call uncertain. For the CDR3, the DNA is TGTGCCAGTAGTCGGTGGGATCCTCCGAACACTAAAGCTTTCTTT. This sequence encodes CASSRWDPPNTKAFF.